These 14 T cell receptor beta chains were sequenced from one sample in a study of OX40 agonist ivuxolimab in advanced cancers. Produced via immunoSEQ multiplex PCR; TCRdb's table is partial and in-frame only. Of some 95,000 clones in the sample, around 90% were seen once. Sequencing used CD4+ or CD8+ T cells sorted from blood, obtained in a trial of the OX40 agonist ivuxolimab. These receptors all stem from an adult with an advanced solid tumor such as melanoma, head and neck, liver or kidney cancer.

The CDR3 here is CASGPTGPNRGKAFF. DNA for the CDR3: TGTGCCAGCGGCCCGACGGGTCCGAACAGGGGGAAAGCTTTCTTT. The chain is built from TRBV6-5 and TRBJ1-1; 8 positions agree with TRBD1. The CDR3 is 15 amino acids. Germline V gives CDR1 MNHEY, CDR2 SVGAGI. V lost 8 bases, J lost 9 bases, and 17 bases stayed unmatched.

This clone was seen once. J is TRBJ2-7 and V is TRBV7-8; D gene uncertain. Trimming removed 5 bases from V and 0 bases from J, with 5 bases in between. This CDR3 region has 12 residues. Germline CDR1 SGHVS, CDR2 FQNEAQ. The CDR3 nucleotides read TGTGCCAGCAGCCCTGGCTCCTACGAGCAGTACTTC. Translated, it gives CASSPGSYEQYF.

The chain links TRBV19 to TRBJ1-5; no clear D. This CDR3 region has 15 residues. Germline CDR1 LNHDA, CDR2 SQIVND (reference sequence). V lost 0 bases, J lost 7 bases, and 13 bases lay in between. The CDR3 nucleotides read TGTGCCAGTAGTATAGACGCGGGGAGAGGCCAGCCCCAGCATTTT. Its translation: CASSIDAGRGQPQHF.

The chain has TRBV25-1 and TRBJ1-2, with 7 bases fitting TRBD1. The CDR3 has 17 amino acids. The V gene end was trimmed by 2 bases and the J gene end by 0 bases; junction bases not matched to a gene: 9. CDR1 is MGHDK and CDR2 is SYGVNS in the germline V gene. The CDR3 here is CASSERDSGFPNYGYTF. CDR3 nucleotides: TGTGCCAGCAGTGAACGGGACAGCGGATTTCCTAACTATGGCTACACCTTC.

V and J are TRBV9 and TRBJ2-7; D is ambiguous. The CDR3 contains 14 residues. Trimming pared 0 bases from V and 2 bases from J, leaving 9 bases between. CDR1 SGDLS and CDR2 YYNGEE come from the germline V gene. This CDR3 is CASSVGSEPYEQYF. As DNA, the CDR3 is TGTGCCAGCAGCGTAGGGTCGGAACCCTACGAGCAGTACTTC.

V usage is TRBV5-1 and J usage is TRBJ2-5; 8 nucleotides match TRBD1. V gave up 3 bases and J gave up 3 bases; unmatched junction bases: 4. Germline V gene sequence: CDR1 SGHRS, CDR2 YFSETQ. CDR3 size: 14 residues. The chain's CDR3 is CASSSLTGEETQYF. The CDR3 bases are TGCGCCAGCAGCTCGCTGACAGGGGAAGAGACCCAGTACTTC. The full variable domain, completed using reference TRBV5-1 and TRBJ2-5, is KAGVTQTPRYLIKTRGQQVTLSCSPISGHRSVSWYQQTPGQGLQFLFEYFSETQRNKGNFPGRFSGRQFSNSRSEMNVSTLELGDSALYLCASSSLTGEETQYFGPGTRLLVL.

In DNA, the CDR3 is TGTGCCAGCAGCTTTGGGGCTAGCGGGAGCTACGAGCAGTACTTC. Its protein is CASSFGASGSYEQYF. The chain uses TRBV5-5 and TRBJ2-7; the match to TRBD2 covers 10 bases. The CDR3 consists of 15 residues. Losses at the gene ends were 2 bases for V and 3 bases for J; bases not matched to a gene: 5. The germline gives CDR1 SGHKS, CDR2 YYEKEE (reference sequence).

This sequence joins TRBV9 and TRBJ1-1; tentatively, D is TRBD1 (6 bases). This CDR3 is 14 amino acids long. Deletions cut 7 bases from V and 3 bases from J, with 16 bases between. Germline assignment: CDR1 SGDLS and CDR2 YYNGEE. For the CDR3, the DNA is TGTGCCAGCTCCCGCACAGGGTGGGACACTGAAGCTTTCTTT. Translation gives CASSRTGWDTEAFF.

The chain joins TRBV10-2 to TRBJ2-2; 11 bases map to TRBD1. Germline loops: CDR1 WSHSY, CDR2 SAAADI. V shed 8 bases and J 3 bases; nucleotides not matched to a gene: 11. This CDR3 region has 17 residues. CDR3 in amino acids: CASLLRPGQGDTGELFF. Here the CDR3 DNA reads TGCGCCAGCCTCCTCAGGCCGGGACAGGGGGACACCGGGGAGCTGTTTTTT.

V and J are TRBV19 and TRBJ2-7; D gene unclear. Germline values: CDR1 LNHDA, CDR2 SQIVND (reference sequence). Trimming stripped 3 bases from V and 5 bases from J, with 11 bases between. The CDR3 totals 13 residues. CDR3 amino acids: CASSMSSWHEQYF. CDR3 in DNA: TGTGCCAGTAGTATGAGCTCCTGGCACGAGCAGTACTTC.

A word on this clone: Other DNA sequences in this sample translate to the same CDR3. The V gene is TRBV7-9, the J gene TRBJ2-2; possibly TRBD1 for D (7 bases). The CDR3 extends over 15 amino acids. The V end was cut by 3 bases, the J end by 4 bases, with 12 bases between. Germline V CDR1 and CDR2: SEHNR, FQNEAQ (reference sequence). Here the CDR3 reads CASSFRQGGTGELFF. The CDR3 DNA sequence: TGTGCCAGCAGCTTTAGGCAGGGGGGCACCGGGGAGCTGTTTTTT.

V gene TRBV7-6 combines with J gene TRBJ2-7; weak D call: TRBD2 (5 bases). V lost 5 bases, J lost 0 bases, and 11 bases lay in between. The germline gives CDR1 SGHVS, CDR2 FNYEAQ. CDR3 length equals 14 residues. As DNA, the CDR3 is TGTGCCAGCAGCCCCCGGAGGAACTCCTACGAGCAGTACTTC. Encoded protein: CASSPRRNSYEQYF.

The genes are TRBV11-3 and TRBJ2-1, with 9 bases identical to TRBD2. In germline, CDR1 is SGHNT, CDR2 YENEEA. The CDR3 totals 15 residues. V shed 3 bases, J shed 10 bases, and the junction held 10 bases outside the gene matches. The CDR3 is CASSFSGGAEREQFF. The CDR3 nucleotides are TGTGCCAGCAGCTTTAGCGGGGGCGCGGAGAGGGAGCAGTTCTTC.

The rearrangement uses TRBV9 and TRBJ1-2; TRBD1 agrees at 11 bases. The CDR3 length is 16 residues. Germline V lookup: CDR1 SGDLS, CDR2 YYNGEE. The ends lost 4 bases at V and 4 bases at J; junction bases unmatched: 9. CDR3 protein: CASSPGQGAFGYGYTF. DNA of the CDR3: TGTGCCAGCAGCCCCGGACAGGGGGCTTTTGGCTATGGCTACACCTTC.